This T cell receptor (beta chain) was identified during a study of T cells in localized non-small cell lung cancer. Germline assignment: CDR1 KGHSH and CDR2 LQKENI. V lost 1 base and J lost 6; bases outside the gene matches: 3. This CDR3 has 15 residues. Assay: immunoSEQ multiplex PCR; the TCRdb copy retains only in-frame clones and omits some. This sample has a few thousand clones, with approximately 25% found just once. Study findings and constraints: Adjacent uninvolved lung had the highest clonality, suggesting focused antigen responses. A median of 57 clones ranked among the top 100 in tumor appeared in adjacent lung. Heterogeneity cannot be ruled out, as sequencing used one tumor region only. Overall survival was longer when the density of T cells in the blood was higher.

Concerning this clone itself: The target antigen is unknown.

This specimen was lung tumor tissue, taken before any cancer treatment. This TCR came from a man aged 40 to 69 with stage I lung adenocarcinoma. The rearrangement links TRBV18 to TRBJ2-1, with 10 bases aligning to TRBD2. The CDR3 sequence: CASSPQGLASNEQFF. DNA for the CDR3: TGTGCCAGCTCACCACAGGGACTAGCGAGCAATGAGCAGTTCTTC.